The 32 T cell receptor beta chains below come from one sample, sequenced in a study of blood T cell repertoires in COVID-19. Method: immunoSEQ multiplex PCR; TCRdb's copy keeps in-frame clones and lacks some. The sample yields 200,000 to 300,000 clones, around 84% seen once. The source material was peripheral blood. These receptors came from a man in his sixties with acute or convalescent COVID-19.

The chain has TRBV28 and TRBJ2-3; TRBD2 matches at 8 bases. Germline values: CDR1 MDHEN, CDR2 SYDVKM. The CDR3 extends over 14 amino acids. The ends lost 6 bases at V and 3 bases at J; junction bases unmatched: 5. CDR3 coding DNA: TGTGCCAGCAGCCAGAGCGGGAGAACAGATACGCAGTATTTT. Translated, it gives CASSQSGRTDTQYF.

The V and J genes are TRBV27 and TRBJ1-2, with a weak D call TRBD1 (5 bases). The CDR3 length is 11 residues. Germline CDR1 reads MNHEY; CDR2 reads SMNVEV (reference sequence). V dropped 5 bases and J dropped 5 bases, with 6 bases sitting between them. This chain's CDR3 is CASSDRYGYTF. CDR3 coding DNA: TGTGCCAGCAGTGACAGATATGGCTACACCTTC.

V is TRBV7-8 and J is TRBJ1-4, with 7 bases identical to TRBD1. The junction had 4 bases not matched to a gene; V was cut back by 3 bases and J by 0 bases. Per germline, CDR1 SGHVS and CDR2 FQNEAQ. The CDR3 has 16 residues. The CDR3 coding sequence is TGTGCCAGCAGCTTGAGACAGGGATCAACTAATGAAAAACTGTTTTTT. Protein sequence: CASSLRQGSTNEKLFF.

The chain uses TRBV6-4 and TRBJ1-2, with TRBD1 matching 8 bases. V shed 10 bases and J 6 bases; nucleotides not matched to a gene: 4. This CDR3 has 11 residues. CDR1 MRHNA and CDR2 SNTAGT come from the germline V gene. CDR3 protein: CATRQGNGYTF. The CDR3 DNA reads as TGTGCCACCCGACAGGGGAATGGCTACACCTTC.

This clone was counted between two and nine times. The chain combines TRBV7-2 with TRBJ2-7, with D maybe TRBD1 (6 bases). V shed 5 bases and J shed 6 bases, with 17 bases lying between them. The germline V gene has CDR1 SGHTA and CDR2 FQGNSA. The CDR3 extends over 14 amino acids. This chain's CDR3 is CASSNNRDLGEQYF. The CDR3 DNA is TGTGCCAGCAGCAACAACAGGGATCTCGGCGAGCAGTACTTC.

The genes are TRBV27 and TRBJ1-5; 8 bases align to TRBD1. V was clipped by 4 bases and J by 4 bases; unmatched bases: 3. Germline CDR1 and CDR2: MNHEY and SMNVEV (reference sequence). The CDR3 covers 14 residues. The CDR3 coding sequence is TGTGCCAGCAGTTCCCGGACAGGGAATCAGCCCCAGCATTTT. Protein: CASSSRTGNQPQHF.

The CDR3 DNA reads TGTGCCAGCAGCAGAGCGGGATTGCGTGAGCAGTTCTTC. It is translated as CASSRAGLREQFF. The chain combines TRBV14 with TRBJ2-1, with 7 positions matching TRBD2. Germline lookup yields CDR1 SGHDN and CDR2 FVKESK. The CDR3 totals 13 residues. V lost 5 bases and J lost 9; bases outside the gene matches: 7.

This chain joins TRBV6-2 or TRBV6-3 and TRBJ2-7; TRBD2 agrees at 13 bases. CDR3 length: 15 residues. Trimming at V came to 4 bases and at J to 2 bases, leaving 2 bases not matched to a gene. CDR1 and CDR2 (germline): MNHEY, SVGEGT. CDR3 region: CASSSGLAGAYEQYF. In nucleotides, the CDR3 is TGTGCCAGCAGTTCCGGACTAGCGGGGGCCTACGAGCAGTACTTC.

This clone came up once. The CDR3 bases are TGTGCCAGCAGCCCCGGGGTAGCGGGGGGACTCTACGAGCAGTACTTC. Amino acids: CASSPGVAGGLYEQYF. The genes are TRBV6-6 and TRBJ2-7, with 10 bases matching TRBD2. The length of the CDR3 is 16 residues. V shed 6 bases and J 3 bases; nucleotides not matched to a gene: 11. The germline V gene has CDR1 MNHNY and CDR2 SVGAGI (reference sequence).

V and J are TRBV4-2 and TRBJ2-1; 11 positions agree with TRBD2. Germline lookup yields CDR1 LGHNA and CDR2 YNFKEQ. The V gene end was trimmed by 1 base and the J gene end by 11 bases; junction bases not matched to a gene: 7. This CDR3 region has 15 residues. DNA of the CDR3: TGTGCCAGCAGCCAAGCCGGGACTAGCGGACCTCAGCAGTTCTTC. Protein product: CASSQAGTSGPQQFF.

The chain combines TRBV6-1 with TRBJ1-2; D is unresolved. The CDR3 spans 20 residues. CDR1 and CDR2 (germline): MNHNS, SASEGT. V was cut by 2 bases and J by 7 bases, with 32 bases left in between. The CDR3 coding sequence is TGTGCCAGCAGTGAAACCCGACCCAGCTGGGTTACGGGGATATCGTCTGGCTACACCTTC. This sequence encodes CASSETRPSWVTGISSGYTF.

CDR3 sequence: CASRRLAGGTDTQYF. CDR3 nucleotides: TGTGCCAGTAGGAGACTAGCGGGGGGCACAGATACGCAGTATTTT. The chain combines TRBV19 with TRBJ2-3; 12 nucleotides match TRBD2. This CDR3 region has 15 residues. Germline loops: CDR1 LNHDA, CDR2 SQIVND (reference sequence). Trimming cost V 6 bases and J 1 base; bases outside gene matches: 2.

The rearrangement joins TRBV3-1 (or the pseudogene TRBV3-2) to TRBJ2-5; 14 bases line up with TRBD2. CDR1 and CDR2 (germline): LGHDT, YNNKEL (reference sequence). V was clipped by 4 bases and J by 10 bases; unmatched bases: 8. The length of the CDR3 is 15 residues. The CDR3, as DNA: TGTGCCAGCAGCCTGACTAGCGGGGGGGCCGGGGACCAGTACTTC. Protein product: CASSLTSGGAGDQYF.

The chain recombines TRBV19 with TRBJ2-5, with 8 bases that match TRBD1. Trimming removed 4 bases from V and 5 bases from J; junction bases left unmatched: 6. Germline loops: CDR1 LNHDA, CDR2 SQIVND (reference sequence). CDR3 length: 14 residues. Here the CDR3 reads CASSNQGARETQYF. The CDR3 DNA reads TGTGCCAGTAGTAATCAGGGGGCGCGGGAGACCCAGTACTTC.

J is TRBJ1-5 and V is TRBV30; 9 nucleotides align to TRBD1. The germline V gene encodes CDR1 GTSNPN and CDR2 SVGIG (reference sequence). The CDR3 runs 17 residues. With V trimmed by 3 bases and J by 7 bases, 16 bases remained unmatched. CDR3 in amino acids: CAWSATRGTGLYQPQHF. The CDR3 nucleotides are TGTGCCTGGAGCGCAACCCGGGGGACAGGGTTGTACCAGCCCCAGCATTTT.

This sequence joins TRBV18 and TRBJ2-7; D gene unclear. V lost 6 bases, J lost 2 bases, and 8 bases lay in between. The CDR3 consists of 12 residues. The germline V gene encodes CDR1 KGHSH and CDR2 LQKENI. The CDR3 region is CASSDNAYEQYF. The CDR3 bases are TGTGCCAGCTCCGACAATGCCTACGAGCAGTACTTC.

The rearrangement links TRBV7-2 to TRBJ2-7; 9 bases line up with TRBD1. The CDR3 extends over 16 amino acids. V lost 5 bases, J lost 4 bases, and 12 bases stayed unmatched. CDR1 SGHTA and CDR2 FQGNSA come from the germline V gene. The CDR3 here is CASSPPGTGNLYEQYF. The CDR3 bases are TGTGCCAGCAGCCCCCCGGGGACAGGGAATCTATACGAGCAGTACTTC.

V gene TRBV12-3 or TRBV12-4 combines with J gene TRBJ1-5; D remains unclear. The V gene lost 3 bases and the J gene lost 4 bases, with 7 bases spanning the gap. This CDR3 spans 13 amino acids. CDR3 nucleotides: TGTGCCAGCAGTTTGAGACAAAATCAGCCCCAGCATTTT. This sequence encodes CASSLRQNQPQHF.

This chain links TRBV19 with TRBJ1-4; D is unresolved. Germline V CDR1 and CDR2: LNHDA, SQIVND (reference sequence). V dropped 4 bases and J dropped 5 bases, with 11 bases sitting between them. This CDR3 comprises 14 residues. The CDR3 DNA sequence: TGTGCCAGTAGTAAAACCGCTACCAATGAAAAACTGTTTTTT. Protein sequence: CASSKTATNEKLFF.

The chain employs TRBV10-3 and TRBJ1-1, with D tentatively TRBD1 (5 bases). V was trimmed by 2 bases and J by 4 bases, leaving 11 bases between them. This CDR3 is 14 amino acids long. Germline lookup yields CDR1 ENHRY and CDR2 SYGVKD. As DNA, the CDR3 is TGTGCCATCAGTGAGAGTCAGGGTGTCACTGAAGCTTTCTTT. This gives the protein CAISESQGVTEAFF.

V gene TRBV7-6 combines with J gene TRBJ1-2; 10 bases fit TRBD1. Germline lookup yields CDR1 SGHVS and CDR2 FNYEAQ. This CDR3 spans 16 amino acids. V trimming: 0 bases; J trimming: 5 bases; junction bases outside the gene matches: 6. Here the CDR3 DNA reads TGTGCCAGCAGCTTAGCGGGGACAGGGGTAGAGTATGGCTACACCTTC. Its protein product is CASSLAGTGVEYGYTF.

This rearrangement joins TRBV27 to TRBJ2-7; 8 bases map to TRBD2. Trimming at V came to 5 bases and at J to 5 bases, leaving 8 bases not matched to a gene. Germline-derived CDR1 and CDR2 are MNHEY and SMNVEV (reference sequence). CDR3 length equals 14 residues. CDR3 nucleotide sequence: TGTGCCAGCAGTCACCCGGGAGGGGACCACGAGCAGTACTTC. It yields the protein CASSHPGGDHEQYF.

The chain recombines TRBV14 with TRBJ1-2; TRBD1 is a possible D gene (6 bases). The V end lost 4 bases, the J end lost 8 bases, and 14 bases lay between the germline ends. This CDR3 comprises 13 residues. Germline CDR1 and CDR2: SGHDN and FVKESK. CDR3 loop: CASSRDRFKGYTF. For the CDR3, the DNA is TGTGCCAGCAGCCGAGACAGGTTCAAGGGCTACACCTTC.

V is TRBV6-6 and J is TRBJ2-3, with D perhaps TRBD1 (6 bases). In germline, CDR1 is MNHNY, CDR2 SVGAGI (reference sequence). V was trimmed by 2 bases and J by 2 bases, leaving 14 bases between them. The CDR3 totals 16 residues. The CDR3 region is CASSYGGNLFTDTQYF. Here the CDR3 DNA reads TGTGCCAGCAGTTACGGGGGCAACCTCTTCACAGATACGCAGTATTTT.

The chain links TRBV5-4 to TRBJ1-1, with D maybe TRBD1 (5 bases). CDR1 is SGHNT, CDR2 YYREEE, per germline (reference sequence). CDR3 length equals 14 residues. V was clipped by 2 bases and J by 1 base, with 9 bases between them. The CDR3 nucleotides are TGTGCCAGCAGCTTTCGCGACAGGAACACTGAAGCTTTCTTT. This translates into CASSFRDRNTEAFF.

There are a few counts of this clone. The genes are TRBV6-2 or TRBV6-3 and TRBJ1-1; tentatively, D is TRBD1 (6 bases). CDR1 is MNHEY, CDR2 SVGEGT, per germline. CDR3 length: 14 amino acids. With 6 bases removed from V and 10 bases from J, the gap between germline ends came to 21 bases. The CDR3 coding sequence is TGTGCCAGCAGCCCCGAGGGGGGGGGAAGACGAGCTTTCTTT. It codes for CASSPEGGGRRAFF.

This sequence joins TRBV27 and TRBJ1-1; D gene ambiguous. CDR3 length equals 14 residues. CDR1 and CDR2 (germline): MNHEY, SMNVEV (reference sequence). Trimming took off 2 bases at V and 3 bases at J, with 10 bases between the two ends. Here the CDR3 DNA reads TGTGCCAGCAGTTTACGGGTTCCCTACACTGAAGCTTTCTTT. Translating gives CASSLRVPYTEAFF.

The chain couples TRBV3-1 (or the pseudogene TRBV3-2) to TRBJ1-2; D unresolved. Germline V gene data show CDR1 as LGHDT and CDR2 as YNNKEL (reference sequence). The CDR3 runs 13 residues. Trimming left V 4 bases short and J 6 bases short, with 12 bases between. The DNA of the CDR3 is TGTGCCAGCAGCCGCAGAGGAGGCCATGGCTACACCTTC. Protein: CASSRRGGHGYTF.

The chain has TRBV7-2 and TRBJ2-5; unclear D gene. CDR1 and CDR2 (germline): SGHTA, FQGNSA. The CDR3 contains 15 residues. V lost 3 bases and J lost 0, with 11 bases in between. DNA of the CDR3: TGTGCCAGCAGCTTCCAGACATCCCACCAAGAGACCCAGTACTTC. Translated, it gives CASSFQTSHQETQYF.

This rearrangement joins TRBV10-3 to TRBJ1-5; 11 bases align to TRBD1. Trimming removed 10 bases from V and 1 base from J; junction bases left unmatched: 6. The CDR3 runs to 15 residues. The germline gives CDR1 ENHRY, CDR2 SYGVKD. The CDR3 coding sequence is TGTGCCACCGGGACAGGGGGTTCGAGCAATCAGCCCCAGCATTTT. The encoded protein is CATGTGGSSNQPQHF.

The chain couples TRBV20-1 to TRBJ1-1; perhaps TRBD1 as D (5 bases). Per germline, CDR1 DFQATT and CDR2 SNEGSKA (reference sequence). This CDR3 has 12 residues. Trimming took off 3 bases at V and 5 bases at J, with 10 bases between the two ends. The CDR3 DNA reads TGCAGTGCTAGTGGGGGAGAAACTGAAGCTTTCTTT. This sequence encodes CSASGGETEAFF.

A single count supports this clone. Germline and junction disagree at one end, which may indicate a read error. The genes are TRBV24-1 and TRBJ2-4, with D perhaps matching TRBD1 (5 bases). This CDR3 has 17 residues. CDR1 and CDR2 from the germline V gene are KGHDR and SFDVKD. Written as DNA, the CDR3 is TGTGCCACCGGTGACCCCCGACAGATCCTAGCCAAAAACATTCAGTACTTC. It translates to CATGDPRQILAKNIQYF.